These T cell receptor beta chains were read from a single sample in a study of long-term antiretroviral therapy in people with HIV. TCRdb's table, derived via immunoSEQ multiplex PCR, lists solely in-frame clones and lacks some. The sample shows 30,000 to 40,000 clones, about three quarters of them seen only once. The specimen was unsorted PBMCs, collected 2 years after starting antiretroviral therapy. All receptors derive from a woman aged 50 to 65 with HIV. CDR3s leave out the opening cysteine and the closing phenylalanine or tryptophan. D genes are given only for firm matches.

J gene | V gene | D gene | CDR3 protein
TRBJ1-6 | TRBV27 | NA | ASSYREGLGSPLH
TRBJ2-7 | TRBV27 | NA | ASRLAGQGGTYEQY
TRBJ2-1 | TRBV5-1 | TRBD2 | ASSLGTSGGGSYNEQF
TRBJ1-6 | TRBV7-9 | TRBD1 | ASSFGQGGSPLH
TRBJ1-4 | TRBV18 | NA | ASSLSGANEKLF
TRBJ1-4 | TRBV28 | NA | ASSLPPIGLF
TRBJ2-2 | TRBV5-4 | NA | ASSLGGTGELF
TRBJ1-4 | TRBV5-6 | NA | ASSLGAANEKLF
TRBJ2-2 | TRBV12-5 | NA | ASGWGTGELF
TRBJ2-1 | TRBV7-9 | TRBD1 | ATGTGFNEQF
TRBJ1-1 | TRBV5-3 | NA | ARSPPFEGPETEAF
TRBJ1-1 | TRBV29-1 | NA | SVSGTMNTEAF
TRBJ1-1 | TRBV10-3 | NA | AIRGHVDTEAF
TRBJ1-2 | TRBV27 | NA | ASSPYGLGDGYT
TRBJ2-1 | TRBV6-6 | TRBD2 | ASRPERGGQGEQF
TRBJ2-3 | TRBV7-2 | TRBD1 | ASSSQGAGDTQY
TRBJ2-2 | TRBV7-8 | NA | ASSSRVRDTGELF
TRBJ1-2 | TRBV11-2 | NA | ASSLAPGRTTNYGYT
TRBJ1-2 | TRBV19 | TRBD1 | ASSIDLGRQGADGYT
TRBJ2-7 | TRBV6-6 | NA | ASSWSAGEVGEQY
TRBJ2-3 | TRBV9 | NA | ASSVASRGTTDTQY
TRBJ2-5 | TRBV10-3 | TRBD1 | AIGWTGGGETQY
TRBJ2-1 | TRBV19 | NA | ASSMRENEQF
TRBJ1-1 | TRBV19 | NA | ASSISGAANTEAF
TRBJ1-2 | TRBV7-8 | NA | ASSAQGQHGYT
TRBJ1-2 | TRBV28 | TRBD1 | ASSSGTGWDYGYT
TRBJ2-5 | TRBV18 | TRBD1 | ASSPWDSQETQY
TRBJ1-1 | TRBV19 | NA | ASSMRQGMNTEAF
TRBJ2-5 | TRBV5-4 | NA | ASRAGFPYQETQY
TRBJ2-3 | TRBV5-1 | TRBD2 | ASSSLTSGVADTQY
TRBJ1-1 | TRBV11-2 | NA | ASSLHLAAEAF
TRBJ2-3 | TRBV11-2 | NA | ASTPNHFADTQY
TRBJ1-6 | TRBV5-1 | NA | ASSLETASSYNSPLH
TRBJ1-6 | TRBV7-3 | TRBD1 | ASSLTGEVRNSPLH
TRBJ1-6 | TRBV27 | NA | ASSLTQINSPLH
TRBJ2-7 | TRBV29-1 | TRBD1 | SVDTGGTYEQY
TRBJ2-3 | TRBV7-2 | TRBD2 | ASSSGTSGELPTDTQY
TRBJ2-2 | TRBV7-9 | NA | ASSNSIEGAFGELF
TRBJ2-1 | TRBV7-2 | TRBD1 | ASSFVTGGQF